This T cell receptor beta chain came from a study of monozygotic twins with inflammatory bowel disease. Findings and caveats of the study: On the inverse Simpson index, IBD patients scored lower for TCRbeta diversity than healthy co-twins.

Germline V gives CDR1 SGHRS, CDR2 YFSETQ. The CDR3 length is 15 residues. For every sample, eight separate reactions were used to make cDNA. TCRdb reprocessed the 5' RACE reads, with one entry per CDR3 protein and no DNA. The table lists 330,000 or so distinct CDR3 sequences. Worth noting for this clonotype: The antigen is undetermined.

V usage is TRBV5-1 and J usage is TRBJ2-3. The sample consisted of blood. This receptor was identified in a human donor with ulcerative colitis or Crohn's disease, or a healthy co-twin of an affected twin (not recorded which). The CDR3 reads CASSLAPSYTDTQYF.